This T cell receptor beta chain was documented in a study of regulatory T cells in long-lasting Graves disease. To make TCR beta libraries, researchers used iRepertoire HTBI primers and Arm-PCR of CDR3 regions. As handled by the study authors: Gene usage covered around 62 TRBV and 14 to 15 TRBJ segments. MiXCR, run by TCRdb on the multiplex PCR reads, gives a single entry per CDR3 protein. These V and J calls originate from TCRdb's pipeline instead of the authors' own analysis. This table has 400,000 to 500,000 distinct CDR3 sequences, around 14% appearing once. This CDR3 is built from 15 residues. Trimming left V 6 bases short and J 7 bases short, with 19 bases between. CDR1 is SNHLY and CDR2 is FYNNEI in the germline V gene. Time point indicated: newly diagnosed GD, antithyroid drugs for less than 3 months. PBMC RNA served as the TCR library source. A further study also used this sample, focusing on T cells in Graves' hyperthyroidism and ophthalmopathy. Turning to that study: Most clonotypes expanded in thyroid above 0.001 were likewise present in blood.

The V and J genes are TRBV2 and TRBJ1-5; D is possibly TRBD1 (5 bases). This receptor was taken from a woman in her 30s with Graves disease. This specimen was peripheral blood mononuclear cells (PBMCs), taken at new diagnosis, from a patient treated with antithyroid drugs. In nucleotides, the CDR3 is TGTGCCAGCAGGGGGGGATTTGTGGGGCACCAGCCCCAGCATTTT. It translates to CASRGGFVGHQPQHF.